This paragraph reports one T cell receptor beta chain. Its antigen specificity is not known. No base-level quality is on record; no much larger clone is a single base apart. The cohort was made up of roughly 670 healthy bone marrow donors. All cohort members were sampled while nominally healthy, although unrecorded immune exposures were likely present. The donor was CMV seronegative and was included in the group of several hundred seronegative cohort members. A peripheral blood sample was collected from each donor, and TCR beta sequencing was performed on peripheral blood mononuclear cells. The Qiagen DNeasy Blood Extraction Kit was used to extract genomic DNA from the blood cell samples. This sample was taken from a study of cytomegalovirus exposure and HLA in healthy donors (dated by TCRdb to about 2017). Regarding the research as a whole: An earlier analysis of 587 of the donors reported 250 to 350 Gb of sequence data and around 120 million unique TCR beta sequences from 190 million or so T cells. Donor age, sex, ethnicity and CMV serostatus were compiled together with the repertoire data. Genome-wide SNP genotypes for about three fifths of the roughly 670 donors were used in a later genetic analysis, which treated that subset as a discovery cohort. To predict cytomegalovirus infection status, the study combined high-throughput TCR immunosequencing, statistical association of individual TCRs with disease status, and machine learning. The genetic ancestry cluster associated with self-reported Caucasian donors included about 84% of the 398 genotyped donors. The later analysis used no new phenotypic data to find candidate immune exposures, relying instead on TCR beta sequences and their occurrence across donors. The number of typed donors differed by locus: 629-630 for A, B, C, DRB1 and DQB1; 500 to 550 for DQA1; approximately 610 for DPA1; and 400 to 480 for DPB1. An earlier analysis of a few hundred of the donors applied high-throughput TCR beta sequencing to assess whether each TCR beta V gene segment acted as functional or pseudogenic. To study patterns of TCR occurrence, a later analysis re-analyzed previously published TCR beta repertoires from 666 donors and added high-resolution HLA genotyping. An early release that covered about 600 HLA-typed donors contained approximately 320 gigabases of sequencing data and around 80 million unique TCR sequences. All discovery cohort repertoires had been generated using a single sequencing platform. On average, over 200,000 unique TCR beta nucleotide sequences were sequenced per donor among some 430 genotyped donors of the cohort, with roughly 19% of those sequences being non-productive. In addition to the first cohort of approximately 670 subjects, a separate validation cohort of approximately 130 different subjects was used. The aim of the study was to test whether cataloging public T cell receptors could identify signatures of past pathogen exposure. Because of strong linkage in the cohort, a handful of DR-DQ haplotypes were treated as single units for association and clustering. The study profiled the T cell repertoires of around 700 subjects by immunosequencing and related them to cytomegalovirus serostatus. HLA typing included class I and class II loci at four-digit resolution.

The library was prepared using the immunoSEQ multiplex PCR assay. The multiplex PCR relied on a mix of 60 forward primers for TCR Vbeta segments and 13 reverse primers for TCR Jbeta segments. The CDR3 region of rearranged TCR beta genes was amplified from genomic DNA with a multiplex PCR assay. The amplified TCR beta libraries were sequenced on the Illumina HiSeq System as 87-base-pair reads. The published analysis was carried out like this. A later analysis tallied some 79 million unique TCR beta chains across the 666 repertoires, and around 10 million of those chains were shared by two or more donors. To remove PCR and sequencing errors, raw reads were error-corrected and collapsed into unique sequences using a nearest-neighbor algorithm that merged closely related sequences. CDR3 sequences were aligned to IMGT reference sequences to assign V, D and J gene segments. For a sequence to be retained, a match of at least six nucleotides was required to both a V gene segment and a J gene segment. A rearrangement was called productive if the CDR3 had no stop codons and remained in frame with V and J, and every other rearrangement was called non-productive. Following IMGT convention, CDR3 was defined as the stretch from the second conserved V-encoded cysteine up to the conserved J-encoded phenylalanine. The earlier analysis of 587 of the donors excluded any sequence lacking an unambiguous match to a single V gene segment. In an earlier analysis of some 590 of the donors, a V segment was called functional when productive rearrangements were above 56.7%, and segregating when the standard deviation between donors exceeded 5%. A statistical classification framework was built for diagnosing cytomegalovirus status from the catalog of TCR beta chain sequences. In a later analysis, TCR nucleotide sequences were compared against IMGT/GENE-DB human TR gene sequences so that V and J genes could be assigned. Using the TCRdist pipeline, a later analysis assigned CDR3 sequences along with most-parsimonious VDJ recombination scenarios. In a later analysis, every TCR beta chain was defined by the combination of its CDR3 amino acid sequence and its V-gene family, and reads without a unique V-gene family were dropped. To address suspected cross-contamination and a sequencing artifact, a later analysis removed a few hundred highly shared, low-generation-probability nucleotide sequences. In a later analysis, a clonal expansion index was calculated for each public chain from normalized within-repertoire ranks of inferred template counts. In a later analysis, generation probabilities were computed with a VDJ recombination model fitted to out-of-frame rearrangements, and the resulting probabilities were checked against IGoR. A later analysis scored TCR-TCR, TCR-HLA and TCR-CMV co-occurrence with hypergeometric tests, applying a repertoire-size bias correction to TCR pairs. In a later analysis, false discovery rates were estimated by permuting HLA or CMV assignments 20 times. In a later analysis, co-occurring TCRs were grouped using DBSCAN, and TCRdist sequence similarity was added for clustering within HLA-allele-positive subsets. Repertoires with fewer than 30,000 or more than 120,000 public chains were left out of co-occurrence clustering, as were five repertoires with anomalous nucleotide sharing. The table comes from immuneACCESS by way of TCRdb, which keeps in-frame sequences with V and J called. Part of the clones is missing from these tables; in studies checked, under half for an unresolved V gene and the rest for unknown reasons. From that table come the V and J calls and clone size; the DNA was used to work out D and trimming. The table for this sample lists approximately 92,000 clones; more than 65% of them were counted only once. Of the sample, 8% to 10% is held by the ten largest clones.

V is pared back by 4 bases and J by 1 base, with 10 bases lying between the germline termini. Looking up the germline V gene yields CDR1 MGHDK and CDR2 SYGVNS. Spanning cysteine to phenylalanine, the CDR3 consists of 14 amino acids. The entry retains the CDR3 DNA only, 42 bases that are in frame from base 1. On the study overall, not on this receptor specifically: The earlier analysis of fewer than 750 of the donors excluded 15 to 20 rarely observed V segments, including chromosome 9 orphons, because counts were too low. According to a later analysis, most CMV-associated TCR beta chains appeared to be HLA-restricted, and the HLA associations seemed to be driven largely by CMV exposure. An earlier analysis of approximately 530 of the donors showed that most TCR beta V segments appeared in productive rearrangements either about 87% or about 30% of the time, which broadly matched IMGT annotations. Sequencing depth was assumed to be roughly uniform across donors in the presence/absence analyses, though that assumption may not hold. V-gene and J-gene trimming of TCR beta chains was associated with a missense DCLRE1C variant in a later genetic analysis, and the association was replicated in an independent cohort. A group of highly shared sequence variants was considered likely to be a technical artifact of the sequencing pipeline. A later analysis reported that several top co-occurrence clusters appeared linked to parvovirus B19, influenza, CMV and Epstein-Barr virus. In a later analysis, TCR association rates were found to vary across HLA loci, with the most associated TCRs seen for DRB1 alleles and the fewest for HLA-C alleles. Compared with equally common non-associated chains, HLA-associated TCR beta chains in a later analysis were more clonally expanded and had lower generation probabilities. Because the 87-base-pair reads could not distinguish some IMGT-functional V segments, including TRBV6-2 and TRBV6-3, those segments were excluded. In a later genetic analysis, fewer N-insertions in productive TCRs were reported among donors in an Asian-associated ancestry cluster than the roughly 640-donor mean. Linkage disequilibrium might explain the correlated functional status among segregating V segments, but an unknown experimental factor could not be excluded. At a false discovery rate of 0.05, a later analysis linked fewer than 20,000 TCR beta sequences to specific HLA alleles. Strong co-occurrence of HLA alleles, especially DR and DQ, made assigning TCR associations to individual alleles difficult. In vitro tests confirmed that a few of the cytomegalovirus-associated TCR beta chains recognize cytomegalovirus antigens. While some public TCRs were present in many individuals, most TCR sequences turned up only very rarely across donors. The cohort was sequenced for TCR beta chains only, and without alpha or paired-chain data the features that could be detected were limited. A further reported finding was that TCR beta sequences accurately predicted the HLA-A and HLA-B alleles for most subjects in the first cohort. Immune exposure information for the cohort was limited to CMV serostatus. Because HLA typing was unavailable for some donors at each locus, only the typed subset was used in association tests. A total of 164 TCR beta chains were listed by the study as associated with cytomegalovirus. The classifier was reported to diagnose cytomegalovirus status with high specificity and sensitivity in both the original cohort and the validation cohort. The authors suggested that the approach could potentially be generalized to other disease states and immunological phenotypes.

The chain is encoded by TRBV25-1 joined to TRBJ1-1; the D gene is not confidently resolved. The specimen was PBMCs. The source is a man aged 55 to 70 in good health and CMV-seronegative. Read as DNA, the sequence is TGTGCCAGCAGTGCACGCGGGTCGAACACTGAAGCTTTCTTT. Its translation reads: CASSARGSNTEAFF.